This T cell receptor beta chain derives from a study of blood T cell repertoires in COVID-19. For the study at large: Collection of acute and convalescent COVID-19 samples took place in the United States, Italy and Spain.

Generated by immunoSEQ multiplex PCR, the TCRdb table keeps only in-frame clones and is missing some. The sample records hundreds of thousands of clones, roughly 87% being singletons. This clone appeared once. Cohort assignment relied on participant-reported clinical history. V was shortened by 5 bases and J by 4 bases, with 11 bases between the two germline ends. CDR3 length equals 13 residues. Germline V gene data show CDR1 as MNHEY and CDR2 as SVGAGI. Sequencing used PBMCs or T cells enriched from blood (not recorded which). The chain employs TRBV6-5 and TRBJ1-2; tentatively, D is TRBD1 (5 bases). The source of this sequence is a woman under 40 who had recovered from COVID-19. The DNA of the CDR3 is TGTGCCAGCAGTCTAACAGGAATCTATGGCTACACCTTC. Translating it yields CASSLTGIYGYTF.